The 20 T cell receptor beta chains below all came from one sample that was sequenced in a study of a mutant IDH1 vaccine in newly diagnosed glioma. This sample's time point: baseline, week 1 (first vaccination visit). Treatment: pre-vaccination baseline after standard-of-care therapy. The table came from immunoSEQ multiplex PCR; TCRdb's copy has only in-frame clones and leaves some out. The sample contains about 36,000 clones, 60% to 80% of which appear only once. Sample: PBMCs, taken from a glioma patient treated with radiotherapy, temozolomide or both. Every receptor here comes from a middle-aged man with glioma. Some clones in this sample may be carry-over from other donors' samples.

This chain's CDR3 is CASSFSGGSSYEQYF. In DNA, the CDR3 is TGCGCCAGCAGCTTTAGCGGGGGGAGCTCCTACGAGCAGTACTTC. The V and J genes are TRBV5-1 and TRBJ2-7; TRBD2 matches at 10 bases. The V gene end was trimmed by 2 bases and the J gene end by 0 bases; junction bases not matched to a gene: 2. This CDR3 contains 15 residues. Germline values: CDR1 SGHRS, CDR2 YFSETQ.

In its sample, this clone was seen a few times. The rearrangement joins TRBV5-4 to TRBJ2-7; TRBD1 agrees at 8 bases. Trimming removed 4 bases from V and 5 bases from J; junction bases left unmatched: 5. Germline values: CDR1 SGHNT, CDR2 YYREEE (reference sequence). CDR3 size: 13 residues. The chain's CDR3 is CASSEDRADEQYF. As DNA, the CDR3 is TGTGCCAGCAGCGAGGACAGGGCTGACGAGCAGTACTTC. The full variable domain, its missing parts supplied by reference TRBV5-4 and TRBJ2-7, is ETGVTQSPTHLIKTRGQQVTLRCSSQSGHNTVSWYQQALGQGPQFIFQYYREEENGRGNFPPRFSGLQFPNYSSELNVNALELDDSALYLCASSEDRADEQYFGPGTRLTVT.

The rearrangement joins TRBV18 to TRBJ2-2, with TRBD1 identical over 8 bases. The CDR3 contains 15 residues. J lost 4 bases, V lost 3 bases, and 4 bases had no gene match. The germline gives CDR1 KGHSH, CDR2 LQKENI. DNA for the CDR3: TGTGCCAGCTCACCCGGACAGGGTGGCACCGGGGAGCTGTTTTTT. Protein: CASSPGQGGTGELFF.

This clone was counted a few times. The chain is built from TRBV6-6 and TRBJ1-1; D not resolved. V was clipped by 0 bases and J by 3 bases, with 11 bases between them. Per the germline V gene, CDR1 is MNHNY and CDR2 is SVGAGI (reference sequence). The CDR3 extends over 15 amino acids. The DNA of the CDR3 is TGTGCCAGCAGTTACTCGTTGGGTGGGGACACTGAAGCTTTCTTT. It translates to CASSYSLGGDTEAFF.

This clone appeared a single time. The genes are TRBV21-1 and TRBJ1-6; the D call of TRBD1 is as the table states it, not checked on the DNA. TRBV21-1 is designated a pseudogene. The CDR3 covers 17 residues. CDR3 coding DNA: TGTGCCAGCAGCAAAGGCGGGACAGGGATTAATAATTCACCCCTCCACTTT. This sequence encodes CASSKGGTGINNSPLHF.

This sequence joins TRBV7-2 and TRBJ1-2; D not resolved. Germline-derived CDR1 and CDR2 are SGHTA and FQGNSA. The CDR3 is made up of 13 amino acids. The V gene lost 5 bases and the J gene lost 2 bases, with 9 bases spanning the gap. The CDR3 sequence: CASSRSENYGYTF. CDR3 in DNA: TGTGCCAGCAGCCGTTCAGAGAACTATGGCTACACCTTC. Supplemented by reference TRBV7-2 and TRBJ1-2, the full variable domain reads GAGVSQSPSNKVTEKGKDVELRCDPISGHTALYWYRQSLGQGLEFLIYFQGNSAPDKSGLPSDRFSAERTGGSVSTLTIQRTQQEDSAVYLCASSRSENYGYTFGSGTRLTVV.

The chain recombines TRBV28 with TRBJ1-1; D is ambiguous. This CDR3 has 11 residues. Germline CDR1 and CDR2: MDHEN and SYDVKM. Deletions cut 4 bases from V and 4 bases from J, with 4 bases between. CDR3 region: CASSSLTEAFF. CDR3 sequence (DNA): TGTGCCAGCAGTTCCCTCACTGAAGCTTTCTTT.

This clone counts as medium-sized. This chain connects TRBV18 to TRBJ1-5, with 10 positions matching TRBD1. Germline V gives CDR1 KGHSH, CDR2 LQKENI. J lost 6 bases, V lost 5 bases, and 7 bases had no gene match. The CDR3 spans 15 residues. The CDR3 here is CASSMTGGVGQPQHF. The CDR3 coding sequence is TGTGCCAGCTCAATGACAGGGGGCGTGGGTCAGCCCCAGCATTTT.

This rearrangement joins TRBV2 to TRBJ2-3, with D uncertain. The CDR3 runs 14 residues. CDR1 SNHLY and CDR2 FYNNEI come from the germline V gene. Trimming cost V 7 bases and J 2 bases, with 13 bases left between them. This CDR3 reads CASTQEVATDTQYF. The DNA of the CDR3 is TGTGCCAGCACTCAAGAAGTAGCCACAGATACGCAGTATTTT.

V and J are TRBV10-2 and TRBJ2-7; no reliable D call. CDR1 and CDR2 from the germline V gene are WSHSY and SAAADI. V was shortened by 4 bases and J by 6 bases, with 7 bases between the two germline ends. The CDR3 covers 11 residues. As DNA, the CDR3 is TGCGCCAGCAGTGTCTCTAGCGAGCAGTACTTC. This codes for CASSVSSEQYF.

CDR3 sequence (DNA): TGTGCCAGCCAGGGACCTTTAGAGACCCAGTACTTC. It codes for CASQGPLETQYF. The rearrangement joins TRBV6-5 to TRBJ2-5; perhaps D is TRBD1 or TRBD2 (5 bases each). From germline, CDR1 is MNHEY and CDR2 SVGAGI. This CDR3 spans 12 amino acids. With 8 bases removed from V and 4 bases from J, the gap between germline ends came to 11 bases.

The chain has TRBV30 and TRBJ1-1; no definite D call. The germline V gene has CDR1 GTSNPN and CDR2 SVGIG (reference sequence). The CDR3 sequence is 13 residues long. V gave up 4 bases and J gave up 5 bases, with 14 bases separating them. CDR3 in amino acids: CAWTVQIGTEAFF. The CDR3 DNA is TGTGCCTGGACTGTGCAGATAGGGACTGAAGCTTTCTTT.

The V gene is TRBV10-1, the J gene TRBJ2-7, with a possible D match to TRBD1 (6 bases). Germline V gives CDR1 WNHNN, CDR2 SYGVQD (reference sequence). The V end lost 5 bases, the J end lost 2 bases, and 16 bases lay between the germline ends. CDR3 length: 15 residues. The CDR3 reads CASSTAQGNPYEQYF. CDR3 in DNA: TGCGCCAGCAGTACGGCACAGGGTAACCCCTACGAGCAGTACTTC.

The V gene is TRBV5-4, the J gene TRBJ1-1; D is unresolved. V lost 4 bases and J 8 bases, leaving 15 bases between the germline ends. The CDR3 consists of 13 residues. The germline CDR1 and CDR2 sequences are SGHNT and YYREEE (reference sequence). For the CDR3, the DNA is TGTGCCAGCAGCATCGTGGAGCAGGCCGAAGCTTTCTTT. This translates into CASSIVEQAEAFF.

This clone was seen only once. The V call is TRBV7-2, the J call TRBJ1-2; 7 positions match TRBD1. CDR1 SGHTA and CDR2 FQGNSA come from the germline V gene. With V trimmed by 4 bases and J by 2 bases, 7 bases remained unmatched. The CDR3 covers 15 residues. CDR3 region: CASSSAGTANYGYTF. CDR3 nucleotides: TGTGCCAGCAGCTCCGCAGGGACAGCGAACTATGGCTACACCTTC.

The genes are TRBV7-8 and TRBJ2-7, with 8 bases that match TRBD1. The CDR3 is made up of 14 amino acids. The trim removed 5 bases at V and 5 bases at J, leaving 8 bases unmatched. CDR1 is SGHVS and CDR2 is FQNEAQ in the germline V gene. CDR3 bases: TGTGCCAGCAGCCCGGACAGGGTCAATGACGAGCAGTACTTC. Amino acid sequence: CASSPDRVNDEQYF.

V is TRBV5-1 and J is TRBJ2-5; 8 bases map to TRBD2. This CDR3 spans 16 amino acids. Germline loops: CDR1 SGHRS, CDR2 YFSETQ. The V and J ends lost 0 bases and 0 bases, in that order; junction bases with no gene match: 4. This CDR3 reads CASSLVVAGNQETQYF. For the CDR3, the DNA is TGCGCCAGCAGCTTGGTCGTAGCGGGGAACCAAGAGACCCAGTACTTC.

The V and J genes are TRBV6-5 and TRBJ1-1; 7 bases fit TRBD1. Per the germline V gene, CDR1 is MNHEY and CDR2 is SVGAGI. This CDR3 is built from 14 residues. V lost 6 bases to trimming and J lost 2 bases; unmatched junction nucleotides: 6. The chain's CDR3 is CASRPTGRNTEAFF. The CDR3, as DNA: TGTGCCAGCAGGCCGACAGGGCGTAACACTGAAGCTTTCTTT.

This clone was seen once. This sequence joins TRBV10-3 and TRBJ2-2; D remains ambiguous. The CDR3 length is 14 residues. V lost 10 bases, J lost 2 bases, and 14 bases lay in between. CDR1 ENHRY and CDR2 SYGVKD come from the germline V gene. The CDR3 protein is CATPGQPNTGELFF. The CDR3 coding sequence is TGTGCCACCCCCGGCCAGCCCAACACCGGGGAGCTGTTTTTT.

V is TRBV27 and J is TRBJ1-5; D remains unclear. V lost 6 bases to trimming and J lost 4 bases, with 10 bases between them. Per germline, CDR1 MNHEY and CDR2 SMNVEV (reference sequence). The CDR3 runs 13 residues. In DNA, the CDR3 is TGTGCCAGCAGCCTGGCCCCTAATCAGCCCCAGCATTTT. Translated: CASSLAPNQPQHF.